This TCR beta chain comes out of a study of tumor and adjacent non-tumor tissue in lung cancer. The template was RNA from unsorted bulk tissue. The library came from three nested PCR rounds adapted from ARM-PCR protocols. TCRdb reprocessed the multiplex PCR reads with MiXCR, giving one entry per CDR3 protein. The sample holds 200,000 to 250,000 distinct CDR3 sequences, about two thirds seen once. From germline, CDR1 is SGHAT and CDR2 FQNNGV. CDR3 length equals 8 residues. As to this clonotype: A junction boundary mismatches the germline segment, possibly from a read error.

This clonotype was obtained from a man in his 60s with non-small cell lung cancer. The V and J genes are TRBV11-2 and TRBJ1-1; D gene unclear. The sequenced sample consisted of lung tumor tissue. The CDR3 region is CVSNSHSF. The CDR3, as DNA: TGTGTCAGCAACTCCCATAGCTTC. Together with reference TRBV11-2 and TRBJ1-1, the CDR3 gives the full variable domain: EAGVAQSPRYKIIEKRQSVAFWCNPISGHATLYWYQQILGQGPKLLIQFQNNGVVDDSQLPKDRFSAERLKGVDSTLKIQPAKLEDSAVYLCVSNSHSFGQGTRLTVV.